Listed below are T cell receptor beta chains from one sample, sequenced in a study of cytomegalovirus exposure and HLA in healthy donors. The table came from immunoSEQ multiplex PCR; TCRdb's copy has only in-frame clones and leaves some out. Among a few hundred thousand clones, about 82% were seen once, and the ten largest hold about 3%. The sample taken for sequencing was PBMCs. The receptors stem from a man under 40 in good health and CMV-seronegative. The CDR3 runs from the conserved cysteine through the conserved F or W. Fields, in order: clone size, D gene, V gene, J gene, CDR3 protein, CDR3 DNA. The D gene is left open where the match is weak. Rows give clone size only sometimes, using once, few, many, or a class for an expanded clone.

.	TRBD2	TRBV7-6	TRBJ2-5	CASSLSSSGGEETQYF	TGTGCCAGCAGCTTAAGCTCTAGCGGGGGGGAAGAGACCCAGTACTTC
.	.	TRBV7-9	TRBJ2-7	CASSLALSSQGIEQYF	TGTGCCAGCAGCTTAGCCCTATCTTCACAGGGAATCGAGCAGTACTTC
few	.	TRBV7-9	TRBJ2-6	CASSGTSSGANVLTF	TGTGCCAGCTCCGGGACAAGCTCTGGGGCCAACGTCCTGACTTTC
.	.	TRBV19	TRBJ2-2	CASSPGTSNTGELFF	TGTGCCAGTAGCCCCGGGACTTCGAACACCGGGGAGCTGTTTTTT
few	TRBD2	TRBV6-5	TRBJ2-3	CASSYRTSGPDTQYF	TGTGCCAGCAGTTACAGGACTAGCGGCCCGGATACGCAGTATTTT
.	TRBD1	TRBV25-1	TRBJ2-5	CASSEYGGTGQETQYF	TGTGCCAGCAGTGAATATGGGGGGACAGGGCAAGAGACCCAGTACTTC
.	.	TRBV28	TRBJ1-5	CASSSRGYSQPQHF	TGTGCCAGCAGTTCCAGGGGATACAGTCAGCCCCAGCATTTT
.	.	TRBV9	TRBJ2-1	CASSAVRTTRDNEQFF	TGTGCCAGCAGCGCGGTTAGAACTACCAGGGACAATGAGCAGTTCTTC
.	.	TRBV10-3	TRBJ2-3	CAISATDTQYF	TGTGCCATCAGTGCTACAGATACGCAGTATTTT
.	TRBD2	TRBV6-6	TRBJ2-7	CASTRTSGDLYEQYF	TGTGCCAGCACCAGGACTAGCGGGGATCTCTACGAGCAGTACTTC
.	.	TRBV28	TRBJ1-6	CASSLGGIGSYNSPLHF	TGTGCCAGCAGTTTAGGAGGTATCGGGTCCTATAATTCACCCCTCCACTTT
few	.	TRBV23-1	TRBJ2-7	CASSQSEGRDYEQYF	TGCGCCAGCAGTCAATCCGAGGGAAGGGACTACGAGCAGTACTTC
.	TRBD1	TRBV19	TRBJ1-5	CASRTHEGARGQPQHF	TGTGCCAGTAGAACCCACGAGGGGGCGAGGGGTCAGCCCCAGCATTTT
few	.	TRBV21-1	TRBJ1-5	CASSKVDTTHQPQHF	TGTGCCAGCAGCAAAGTAGATACTACTCATCAGCCCCAGCATTTT
.	TRBD2	TRBV5-5	TRBJ2-7	CASSRRGGVFYEQYF	TGTGCCAGCAGTCGGCGGGGGGGTGTCTTCTACGAGCAGTACTTC
.	TRBD1	TRBV6-5	TRBJ2-7	CASSPGQGFYEQYF	TGTGCCAGCAGTCCGGGACAGGGGTTCTACGAGCAGTACTTC
.	.	TRBV4-1	TRBJ1-5	CASSPLQMGAKQPQHF	TGCGCCAGCAGCCCCCTTCAAATGGGGGCAAAACAGCCCCAGCATTTT